This T cell receptor (beta chain) appears in the sequencing data of a study of T cells after yellow fever vaccination. This clonotype has a count of ten or more. TCRdb reprocessed the 5' RACE reads via MiXCR and lists one record per CDR3 protein. This table has 300,000 to 450,000 distinct CDR3 sequences, over 5% appearing once. The CDR3 consists of 15 residues. Per germline, CDR1 SGHTA and CDR2 FQGNSA. V shed 0 bases and J shed 2 bases, with 9 bases lying between them. The chain has TRBV7-2 and TRBJ2-3, with D unclear. This sequence was found in a man aged 25 to 40 who received the YFV17D yellow fever vaccine. The sample consisted of PBMCs, taken 5 days after the yellow fever booster vaccination. CDR3 amino acids: CASSLAGQVTDTQYF. CDR3 bases: TGTGCCAGCAGCTTAGCTGGCCAGGTCACAGATACGCAGTATTTT. Supplemented by reference TRBV7-2 and TRBJ2-3, the full variable domain reads GAGVSQSPSNKVTEKGKDVELRCDPISGHTALYWYRQSLGQGLEFLIYFQGNSAPDKSGLPSDRFSAERTGGSVSTLTIQRTQQEDSAVYLCASSLAGQVTDTQYFGPGTRLTVL.